This TCR beta chain was observed in a study of T-cell memory formation after mild COVID-19. Across the whole study: Largely, TCR clusters stayed within a single donor. General study results and limits: Contracting CD4+ clones lay largely in CM and EM, with CD8+ ones residing in EMRA.

The table lists this clonotype with many counts. The antigen remains unidentified. CDR1 is SEHNR, CDR2 FQNEAQ, per germline (reference sequence). This CDR3 spans 12 amino acids. V lost 5 bases, J lost 3 bases, and 7 bases lay in between. After 5'RACE with constant-segment primers, TCR alpha and TCR beta cDNA libraries carrying sample barcodes and UMIs were obtained. TCRdb analysed the 5' RACE reads with MiXCR anew, one entry per CDR3 protein. The data hold 30,000 to 40,000 distinct CDR3 sequences, with 9.5% to 12% observed a single time. The source of this sequence is a man between 18 and 29 years old who had mild COVID-19 (a few samples of this study predate the infection). Cell type and time point are not known. The rearrangement uses TRBV7-9 and TRBJ1-2, with D perhaps matching TRBD1 (5 bases). Sequencing input: PBMCs or a T cell subset sorted from them (not recorded which). This CDR3 is CASSRDDYGYTF. The CDR3 DNA sequence: TGTGCCAGCAGCCGGGACGACTATGGCTACACCTTC.